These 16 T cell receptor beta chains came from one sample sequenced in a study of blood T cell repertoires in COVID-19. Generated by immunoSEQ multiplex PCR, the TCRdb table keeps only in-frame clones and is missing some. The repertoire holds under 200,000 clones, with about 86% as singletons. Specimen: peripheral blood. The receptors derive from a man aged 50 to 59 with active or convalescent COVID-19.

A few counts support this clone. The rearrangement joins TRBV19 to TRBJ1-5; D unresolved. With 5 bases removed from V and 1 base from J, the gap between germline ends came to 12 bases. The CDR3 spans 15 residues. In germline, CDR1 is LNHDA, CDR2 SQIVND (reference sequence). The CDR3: CASSPILGSNQPQHF. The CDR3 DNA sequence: TGTGCCAGTAGTCCCATCCTTGGCAGCAATCAGCCCCAGCATTTT.

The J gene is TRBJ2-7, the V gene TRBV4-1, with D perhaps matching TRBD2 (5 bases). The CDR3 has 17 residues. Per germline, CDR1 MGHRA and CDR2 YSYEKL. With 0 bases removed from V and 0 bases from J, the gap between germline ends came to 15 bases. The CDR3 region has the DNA TGCGCCAGCAGCCAAGATGCCCCTCGAGGGAGCTCCTACGAGCAGTACTTC. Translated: CASSQDAPRGSSYEQYF.

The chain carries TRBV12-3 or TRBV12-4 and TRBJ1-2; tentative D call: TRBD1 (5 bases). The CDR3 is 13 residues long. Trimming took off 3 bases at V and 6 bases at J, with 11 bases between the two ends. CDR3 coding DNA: TGTGCCAGCAGTTTTAGCAGGGAGGATGGCTACACCTTC. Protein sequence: CASSFSREDGYTF.

Here the CDR3 DNA reads TGCGCCAGCAGTCAAGTCCCTCACAGGGGGGCCTACGAGCAGTACTTC. This translates into CASSQVPHRGAYEQYF. The chain couples TRBV23-1 to TRBJ2-7; 8 nucleotides line up with TRBD1. TRBV23-1 falls under the ORF class, with uncertain function. J lost 2 bases, V lost 2 bases, and 8 bases had no gene match. This CDR3 contains 16 residues.

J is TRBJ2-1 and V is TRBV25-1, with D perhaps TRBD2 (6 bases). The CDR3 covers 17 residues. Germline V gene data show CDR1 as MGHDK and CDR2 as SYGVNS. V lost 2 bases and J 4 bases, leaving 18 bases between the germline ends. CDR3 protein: CASSETERRELYNEQFF. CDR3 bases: TGTGCCAGCAGTGAAACGGAGCGGAGGGAGTTGTACAATGAGCAGTTCTTC.

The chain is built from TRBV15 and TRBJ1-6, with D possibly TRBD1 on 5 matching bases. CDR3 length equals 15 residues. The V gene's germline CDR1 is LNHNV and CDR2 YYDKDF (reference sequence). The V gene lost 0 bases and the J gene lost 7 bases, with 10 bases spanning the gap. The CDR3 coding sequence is TGTGCCACCAGCAGAGATTTGGGGGGAAATTCACCCCTCCACTTT. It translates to CATSRDLGGNSPLHF.

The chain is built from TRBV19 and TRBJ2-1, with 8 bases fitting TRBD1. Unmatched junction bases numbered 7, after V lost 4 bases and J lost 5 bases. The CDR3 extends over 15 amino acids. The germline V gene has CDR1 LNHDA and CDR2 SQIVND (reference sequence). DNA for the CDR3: TGTGCCAGTAGTACCGGACAGGGATTCCACAATGAGCAGTTCTTC. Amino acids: CASSTGQGFHNEQFF.

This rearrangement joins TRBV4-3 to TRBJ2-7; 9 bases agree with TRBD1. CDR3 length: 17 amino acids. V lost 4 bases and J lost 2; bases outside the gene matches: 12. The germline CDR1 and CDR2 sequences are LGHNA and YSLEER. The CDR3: CASSLIQPGQGPYEQYF. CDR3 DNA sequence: TGCGCCAGCAGCCTAATTCAACCGGGACAGGGCCCCTACGAGCAGTACTTC.

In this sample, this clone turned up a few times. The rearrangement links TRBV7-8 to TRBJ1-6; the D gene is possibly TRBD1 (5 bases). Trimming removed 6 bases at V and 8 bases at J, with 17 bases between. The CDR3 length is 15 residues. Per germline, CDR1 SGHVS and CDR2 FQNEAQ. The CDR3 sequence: CASSFTGGRDSPLHF. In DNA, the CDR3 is TGTGCCAGCAGTTTTACAGGCGGAAGGGATTCACCCCTCCACTTT.

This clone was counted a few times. In DNA, the CDR3 is TGTGCCAGCAGCTTAGCGATAGGGGGCGGAGGAGGCTACACCTTC. Its translation: CASSLAIGGGGGYTF. V usage is TRBV7-2 and J usage is TRBJ1-2; 7 nucleotides align to TRBD1. The junction had 9 bases not matched to a gene; V was cut back by 0 bases and J by 8 bases. CDR3 length equals 15 residues. Germline V gives CDR1 SGHTA, CDR2 FQGNSA.

In DNA, the CDR3 is TGTGCCAGTAGTATATTTGGGGCCTCAGATACGCAGTATTTT. Its protein is CASSIFGASDTQYF. V gene TRBV19 combines with J gene TRBJ2-3; TRBD1 is a possible D gene (5 bases). The germline V gene encodes CDR1 LNHDA and CDR2 SQIVND (reference sequence). The V and J ends lost 2 bases and 4 bases respectively, with 10 bases between them. The CDR3 sequence is 14 residues long.

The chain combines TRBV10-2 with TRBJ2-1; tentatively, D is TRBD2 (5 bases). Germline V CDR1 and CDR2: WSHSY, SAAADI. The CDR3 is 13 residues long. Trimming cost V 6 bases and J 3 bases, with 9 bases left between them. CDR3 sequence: CASSGDFYNEQFF. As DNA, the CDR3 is TGCGCCAGCAGCGGGGATTTCTACAATGAGCAGTTCTTC.

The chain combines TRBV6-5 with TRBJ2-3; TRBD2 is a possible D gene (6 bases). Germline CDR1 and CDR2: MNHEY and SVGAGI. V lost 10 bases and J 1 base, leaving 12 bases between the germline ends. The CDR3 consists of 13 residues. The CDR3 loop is CATRLDGTDTQYF. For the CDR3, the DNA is TGTGCCACCCGACTAGACGGCACAGATACGCAGTATTTT.

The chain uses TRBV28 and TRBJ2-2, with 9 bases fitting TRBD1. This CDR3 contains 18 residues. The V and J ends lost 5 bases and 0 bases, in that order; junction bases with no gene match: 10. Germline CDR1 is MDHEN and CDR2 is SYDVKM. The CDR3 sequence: CASSRPGTGTANTGELFF. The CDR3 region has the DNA TGTGCCAGCAGTCGTCCCGGGACAGGGACCGCGAACACCGGGGAGCTGTTTTTT.

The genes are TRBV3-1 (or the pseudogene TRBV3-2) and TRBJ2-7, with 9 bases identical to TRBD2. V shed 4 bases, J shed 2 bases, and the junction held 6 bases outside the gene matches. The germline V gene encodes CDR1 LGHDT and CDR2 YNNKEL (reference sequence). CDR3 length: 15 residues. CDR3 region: CASSPSGGRAYEQYF. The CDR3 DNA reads TGTGCCAGCAGCCCCTCTGGCGGGAGGGCCTACGAGCAGTACTTC.

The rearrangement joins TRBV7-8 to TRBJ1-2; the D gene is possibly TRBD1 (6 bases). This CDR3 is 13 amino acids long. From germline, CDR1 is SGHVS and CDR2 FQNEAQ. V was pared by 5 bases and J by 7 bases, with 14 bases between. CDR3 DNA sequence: TGTGCCAGCAGCCTAAAGGGGGGGCTTGGCTACACCTTC. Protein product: CASSLKGGLGYTF.